Listed below are T cell receptor beta chains from one sample, sequenced in a study of identical twins. TCRdb ran MiXCR on the 5' RACE reads and lists one entry per CDR3 protein. The sample lists 600,000 to 700,000 distinct CDR3 sequences, around 20% seen once, with 4% to 4.5% in the top ten. This same sample was also taken into another study, of T cells expressing NK-cell markers.

The sequenced material came from PBMCs. The receptors were sampled from a woman in her late teens or twenties in good health. Both conserved end residues are part of each CDR3. The D gene is left open where the match is weak. Only part of the rows carry a size: once, few, many, or a class if the clone is expanded.

CDR3nt | CDR3aa | j_gene | v_gene | abundance | d_gene
TGCGCCAGCAGCTTGGAGGGCGGGTTGGGCACAGATACGCAGTATTTT | CASSLEGGLGTDTQYF | TRBJ2-3 | TRBV5-1 | NA | NA
TGTGCCAGCAGCCGACACGGAGGTATGGATACGCAGTATTTT | CASSRHGGMDTQYF | TRBJ2-3 | TRBV7-9 | NA | NA
TGTGCCAGCAGGGTCCGGGGCAATCAGCCCCAGCATTTT | CASRVRGNQPQHF | TRBJ1-5 | TRBV6-1 | NA | NA
TGTGCCAGCAACTCTGGACACCGGATAGGTGGCTACACCTTC | CASNSGHRIGGYTF | TRBJ1-2 | TRBV6-1 | few | NA
TGTGCTAGTGGTTTAGGCTATGGCTACACCTTC | CASGLGYGYTF | TRBJ1-2 | TRBV12-5 | many | NA
TGTGCCAGCAGCCCGGCGGGACAGGGTCATTCACCCCTCCACTTT | CASSPAGQGHSPLHF | TRBJ1-6 | TRBV3-1 | few | TRBD1
TGCGCCAGCAGCTTCGACAGGTCGGGCACTGAAGCTTTCTTT | CASSFDRSGTEAFF | TRBJ1-1 | TRBV5-1 | few | NA
TGCAGTGCTATTGAGAGTTGGGCTTTCTTT | CSAIESWAFF | TRBJ1-1 | TRBV20-1 | NA | NA
TGTGCCAGCAGTGGAGAGAAGAATCAGCCCCAGCATTTT | CASSGEKNQPQHF | TRBJ1-5 | TRBV2 | NA | NA
TGTGCCACCAGCAGAGAGCGGCAGGGGCACTACAATGAGCAGTTCTTC | CATSRERQGHYNEQFF | TRBJ2-1 | TRBV15 | NA | NA
TGTGCCAGCAGCTTAGCGGGACTAGCGGGAGGGGGGGAGACCCAGTACTTC | CASSLAGLAGGGETQYF | TRBJ2-5 | TRBV7-8 | NA | TRBD2